Sequencing of this TCR beta chain was carried out in a study of T cell responses to AZD1222 COVID-19 vaccine. The overall study: Second-dose groups at about 4 or about 12 weeks were pooled. Study observations and caveats: It should be noted that donors were predominantly white British and more often female, and clonal diversity was possibly underestimated.

Sequencing was performed with immunoSEQ multiplex PCR; in TCRdb, only in-frame clones are kept and a portion is missing. Altogether 85,000 to 120,000 clones are present, approximately 84% being singletons, with the ten largest covering over 15%. Only a few counts were recorded for this clone. As yet, its antigen is unknown. The receptor's source is an adult in good health. This material consisted of peripheral blood, taken on day 0 of AZD1222 vaccination.

The CDR3 DNA sequence: TGTGCCAGCAGTCACCAAAACGCGGTTGGCGGCTACACCTTC. Its protein product is CASSHQNAVGGYTF. The chain recombines TRBV5-4 with TRBJ1-2; D ambiguous. Trimming shortened V by 5 bases and J by 8 bases, and 19 bases separated the two germline ends. Germline values: CDR1 SGHNT, CDR2 YYREEE (reference sequence). The CDR3 runs to 14 residues. The whole variable domain, filled in from reference TRBV5-4 and TRBJ1-2, reads ETGVTQSPTHLIKTRGQQVTLRCSSQSGHNTVSWYQQALGQGPQFIFQYYREEENGRGNFPPRFSGLQFPNYSSELNVNALELDDSALYLCASSHQNAVGGYTFGSGTRLTVV.